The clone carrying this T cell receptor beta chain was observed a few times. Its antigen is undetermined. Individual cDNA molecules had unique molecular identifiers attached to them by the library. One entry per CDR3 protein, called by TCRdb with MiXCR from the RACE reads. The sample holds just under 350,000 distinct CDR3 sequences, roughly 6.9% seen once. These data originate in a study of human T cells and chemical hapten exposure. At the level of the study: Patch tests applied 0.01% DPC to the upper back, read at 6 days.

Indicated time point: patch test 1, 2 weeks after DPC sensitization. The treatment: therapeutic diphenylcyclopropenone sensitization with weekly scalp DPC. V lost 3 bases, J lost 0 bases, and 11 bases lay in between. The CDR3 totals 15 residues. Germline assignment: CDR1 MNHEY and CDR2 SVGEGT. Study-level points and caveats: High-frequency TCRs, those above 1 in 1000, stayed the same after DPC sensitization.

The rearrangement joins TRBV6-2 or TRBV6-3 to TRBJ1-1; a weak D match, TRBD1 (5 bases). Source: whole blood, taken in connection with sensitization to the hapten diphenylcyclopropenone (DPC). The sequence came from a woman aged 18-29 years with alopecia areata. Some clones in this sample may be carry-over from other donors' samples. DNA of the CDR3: TGTGCCAGCAGTTATAGGGGACTTCTGAACACTGAAGCTTTCTTT. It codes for CASSYRGLLNTEAFF.